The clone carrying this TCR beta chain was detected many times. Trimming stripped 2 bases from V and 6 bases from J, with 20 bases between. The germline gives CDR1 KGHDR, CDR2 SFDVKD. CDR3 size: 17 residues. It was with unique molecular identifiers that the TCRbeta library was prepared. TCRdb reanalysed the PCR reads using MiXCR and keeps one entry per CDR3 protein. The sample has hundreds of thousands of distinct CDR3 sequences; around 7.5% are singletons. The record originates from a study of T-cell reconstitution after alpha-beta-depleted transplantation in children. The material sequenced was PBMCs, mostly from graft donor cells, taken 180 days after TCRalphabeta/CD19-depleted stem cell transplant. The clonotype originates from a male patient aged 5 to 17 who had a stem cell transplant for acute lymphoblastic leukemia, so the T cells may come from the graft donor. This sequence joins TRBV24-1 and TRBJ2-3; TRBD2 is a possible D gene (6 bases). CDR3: CATSDSGVKEFYDTQYF. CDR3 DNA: TGTGCCACCAGTGATTCGGGGGTAAAAGAGTTTTACGATACGCAGTATTTT.